Each of the 20 T cell receptor beta chains below was sequenced from the same sample in a study of shared clonotypes between healthy human individuals. Naive CD8 isolation took CD45RO-negative cells positively selected for CCR7 and excluded terminally differentiated effector memory CD45RA+ cells. Method: immunoSEQ multiplex PCR; TCRdb's copy keeps in-frame clones and lacks some. The sample contains roughly 2,000,000 clones, over 85% of which appear only once. Sequencing input: naive CD8+ T cells from PBMCs. These receptor sequences come from a young man in good health. Some clones in this sample may be carry-over from other donors' samples.

The chain couples TRBV12-5 to TRBJ2-7; 10 nucleotides align to TRBD1. CDR3 size: 13 residues. The germline gives CDR1 LGHNT, CDR2 FRNRAP. V lost 4 bases, J lost 4 bases, and 1 base stayed unmatched. The CDR3 protein is CASGWDRGYEQYF. As DNA, the CDR3 is TGTGCTAGTGGTTGGGACAGGGGTTACGAGCAGTACTTC. Variable domain in full (rest from reference TRBV12-5 and TRBJ2-7): DARVTQTPRHKVTEMGQEVTMRCQPILGHNTVFWYRQTMMQGLELLAYFRNRAPLDDSGMPKDRFSAEMPDATLATLKIQPSEPRDSAVYFCASGWDRGYEQYFGPGTRLTVT.

As for this clone: Within the sample, other DNA sequences also encode this same CDR3. V and J are TRBV4-3 and TRBJ2-1; 10 nucleotides line up with TRBD1. The V gene's germline CDR1 is LGHNA and CDR2 YSLEER. The V segment lost 3 bases and the J segment 2 bases; nucleotides outside the gene matches: 1. The length of the CDR3 is 15 residues. The DNA of the CDR3 is TGCGCCAGCAGCCAGGGACAGGGGACCTACAATGAGCAGTTCTTC. Protein product: CASSQGQGTYNEQFF.

This clone has only one observation. CDR3 sequence (DNA): TGCAGCGCTGGCATGACAGGGGCGGATGGCTACACCTTC. Translated: CSAGMTGADGYTF. This sequence joins TRBV29-1 and TRBJ1-2; 8 bases agree with TRBD1. This CDR3 region has 13 residues. Germline V gives CDR1 SQVTM, CDR2 ANQGSEA. Trimming cost V 7 bases and J 6 bases; bases outside gene matches: 10.

This rearrangement joins TRBV7-2 to TRBJ2-1; a possible D gene is TRBD2 (5 bases). This CDR3 spans 19 amino acids. The V gene lost 5 bases and the J gene lost 1 base, with 24 bases spanning the gap. Germline lookup yields CDR1 SGHTA and CDR2 FQGNSA. In DNA form, the CDR3 reads TGTGCCAGCAGCCCGCCCCATGCTAGCCTCAGAGGTTCCTACAATGAGCAGTTCTTC. Translation gives CASSPPHASLRGSYNEQFF. The full variable domain, completed using reference TRBV7-2 and TRBJ2-1, is GAGVSQSPSNKVTEKGKDVELRCDPISGHTALYWYRQSLGQGLEFLIYFQGNSAPDKSGLPSDRFSAERTGGSVSTLTIQRTQQEDSAVYLCASSPPHASLRGSYNEQFFGPGTRLTVL.

This clone has a count of ten or more. DNA of the CDR3: TGTGCCAGTAGCGAAAGACGGACAAAGAATGAAAAACTGTTTTTT. Its protein is CASSERRTKNEKLFF. The rearrangement uses TRBV19 and TRBJ1-4, with D tentatively TRBD1 (5 bases). V lost 6 bases, J lost 5 bases, and 16 bases lay in between. The germline V gene has CDR1 LNHDA and CDR2 SQIVND (reference sequence). This CDR3 has 15 amino acids.

CDR3 sequence (DNA): TGTGCCAGCAGCTTAGTGGGGCGGGATAACTCCTACAATGAGCAGTTCTTC. It codes for CASSLVGRDNSYNEQFF. The rearrangement links TRBV7-9 to TRBJ2-1, with a weak D call TRBD2 (6 bases). Looked up from germline, CDR1 is SEHNR and CDR2 is FQNEAQ (reference sequence). Trimming cost V 1 base and J 0 bases, with 13 bases left between them. CDR3 length: 17 amino acids. Variable domain in full (rest from reference TRBV7-9 and TRBJ2-1): DTGVSQNPRHKITKRGQNVTFRCDPISEHNRLYWYRQTLGQGPEFLTYFQNEAQLEKSRLLSDRFSAERPKGSFSTLEIQRTEQGDSAMYLCASSLVGRDNSYNEQFFGPGTRLTVL.

The J gene is TRBJ2-1, the V gene TRBV6-5; 7 bases agree with TRBD2. Per the germline V gene, CDR1 is MNHEY and CDR2 is SVGAGI. The CDR3 runs 14 residues. Trimming removed 8 bases from V and 4 bases from J; junction bases left unmatched: 8. CDR3 DNA: TGTGCCAGCTCAAGCGGCGGGAGTTACAATGAGCAGTTCTTC. Translated: CASSSGGSYNEQFF.

V and J are TRBV2 and TRBJ2-3, with D possibly TRBD2 on 5 matching bases. The germline V and J ends were trimmed by 2 bases and 1 base, with 7 bases remaining between them. This CDR3 has 14 residues. Germline-derived CDR1 and CDR2 are SNHLY and FYNNEI. CDR3 loop: CASSEWGGTDTQYF. CDR3 coding DNA: TGTGCCAGCAGTGAATGGGGAGGCACAGATACGCAGTATTTT.

This chain links TRBV28 with TRBJ2-7, with D maybe TRBD2 (6 bases). Trimming removed 4 bases from V and 7 bases from J, with 23 bases in between. In germline, CDR1 is MDHEN, CDR2 SYDVKM. This CDR3 contains 16 residues. The CDR3 loop is CASSWFRFGRLWEQYF. Here the CDR3 DNA reads TGTGCCAGCAGTTGGTTTCGATTCGGGAGACTCTGGGAGCAGTACTTC.

V usage is TRBV7-9 and J usage is TRBJ2-7; D is unresolved. Germline lookup yields CDR1 SEHNR and CDR2 FQNEAQ (reference sequence). This CDR3 has 15 residues. The V and J ends lost 6 bases and 0 bases respectively, with 15 bases between them. The CDR3 region is CASSLRSTSSYEQYF. As DNA, the CDR3 is TGTGCCAGCAGTCTTAGATCCACGAGCTCCTACGAGCAGTACTTC.

This rearrangement joins TRBV19 to TRBJ2-7; perhaps TRBD1 as D (5 bases). CDR1 is LNHDA, CDR2 SQIVND, per germline (reference sequence). The CDR3 is 12 residues long. V lost 11 bases, J lost 6 bases, and 17 bases lay in between. This CDR3 is CAASTGLGEQYF. The CDR3 DNA reads as TGTGCCGCTTCCACAGGCCTCGGCGAGCAGTACTTC.

This clone occurred once. Being one base from a much bigger clone, this may be a read error. In the same sample, other DNA sequences code for this CDR3. The V and J genes are TRBV19 and TRBJ1-1; D unclear. This CDR3 has 12 residues. Deletions cut 3 bases from V and 4 bases from J, with 6 bases between. CDR1 is LNHDA and CDR2 is SQIVND in the germline V gene (reference sequence). The CDR3 region is CASSIRGTEAFF. The CDR3 DNA follows: TGTGCCAGTAGTATCCGGGGCACTGAAGCTTTCTTT.

V usage is TRBV7-9 and J usage is TRBJ2-2; 7 nucleotides line up with TRBD1. V dropped 5 bases and J dropped 5; count of bases not matched to a gene: 8. Germline-derived CDR1 and CDR2 are SEHNR and FQNEAQ (reference sequence). The CDR3 has 15 residues. The CDR3 sequence is CASSPLPTGTGELFF. The CDR3, as DNA: TGTGCCAGCAGCCCCCTCCCGACAGGGACCGGGGAGCTGTTTTTT.

The V gene is TRBV7-3, the J gene TRBJ2-1; 10 nucleotides match TRBD2. V dropped 4 bases and J dropped 3; count of bases not matched to a gene: 6. The germline CDR1 and CDR2 sequences are SGHTA and FQGTGA. This CDR3 region has 16 residues. CDR3 coding DNA: TGTGCCAGCAGCTCCCTTAGCGGGAGGTTCTACAATGAGCAGTTCTTC. This translates into CASSSLSGRFYNEQFF.

The chain recombines TRBV7-9 with TRBJ2-7; TRBD2 agrees at 9 bases. The CDR3 length is 16 residues. V shed 1 base and J 4 bases; nucleotides not matched to a gene: 8. The germline V gene encodes CDR1 SEHNR and CDR2 FQNEAQ (reference sequence). The CDR3 region has the DNA TGTGCCAGCAGCTTAGACGGGCTAGCGGGAAAATACGAGCAGTACTTC. Protein product: CASSLDGLAGKYEQYF.

The V and J genes are TRBV11-2 and TRBJ2-3; possibly TRBD2 for D (5 bases). Germline CDR1 is SGHAT and CDR2 is FQNNGV. This CDR3 is 11 amino acids long. With 5 bases removed from V and 8 bases from J, the gap between germline ends came to 8 bases. CDR3 sequence reads: CASSPGGTQYF. CDR3 sequence (DNA): TGTGCCAGCAGCCCCGGAGGTACGCAGTATTTT.

The rearrangement joins TRBV27 to TRBJ2-1, with 8 bases fitting TRBD1. This CDR3 is built from 16 residues. With V trimmed by 0 bases and J by 3 bases, 4 bases remained unmatched. Germline CDR1 MNHEY, CDR2 SMNVEV (reference sequence). CDR3 sequence: CASSLSDRGGYNEQFF. In nucleotides, the CDR3 is TGTGCCAGCAGTTTATCCGACAGGGGAGGCTACAATGAGCAGTTCTTC.

The CDR3 region has the DNA TGTGCCAGCAGTTTATCAATGACGACTAGCGGAACCTACGAGCAGTACTTC. This codes for CASSLSMTTSGTYEQYF. The rearrangement uses TRBV27 and TRBJ2-7, with 9 nucleotides matching TRBD2. This CDR3 has 17 residues. Germline V gene data show CDR1 as MNHEY and CDR2 as SMNVEV (reference sequence). J gave up 2 bases and V 0 bases, and 8 bases lay outside the gene matches.

The chain carries TRBV14 and TRBJ2-5, with D maybe TRBD1 (5 bases). Germline V CDR1 and CDR2: SGHDN, FVKESK. Trimming shortened V by 0 bases and J by 3 bases, and 11 bases separated the two germline ends. This CDR3 has 15 amino acids. Here the CDR3 DNA reads TGTGCCAGCAGCCAAGATCTCAGGGCTAAAGAGACCCAGTACTTC. Protein product: CASSQDLRAKETQYF. Using reference TRBV14 and TRBJ2-5 for the parts outside the CDR3, the full variable domain is EAGVTQFPSHSVIEKGQTVTLRCDPISGHDNLYWYRRVMGKEIKFLLHFVKESKQDESGMPNNRFLAERTGGTYSTLKVQPAELEDSGVYFCASSQDLRAKETQYFGPGTRLLVL.

This clone has just one count. The chain joins TRBV11-1 to TRBJ2-5, with D unresolved. The V end lost 5 bases, the J end lost 0 bases, and 13 bases lay between the germline ends. CDR3 length equals 15 residues. CDR1 is SGHAT, CDR2 FQDESV, per germline (reference sequence). CDR3 DNA: TGTGCCAGCAGCCCCCTTAAAGAGTACCAAGAGACCCAGTACTTC. Protein product: CASSPLKEYQETQYF.